A selection of T cell receptor beta chains follows, all from one sample in a study of T cells of healthy individuals. From the 5' RACE reads, TCRdb called clonotypes with MiXCR, one entry per CDR3 protein. The table shows about 57,000 distinct CDR3 sequences, with around 15% occurring only once. The receptors shown here come from a human donor in good health. The CDR3 runs from the conserved cysteine through the conserved F or W. Fields, in order: clone size, J gene, V gene, D gene, CDR3 DNA, CDR3 protein. The D gene is left open where the match is weak. Clone size is given for some rows only: seen once, a few or many times, or a class if the clone is expanded.

clone_size: many
j_call: TRBJ1-1
v_call: TRBV7-9
d_call: -
cdr3_nt: TGTGCCAGCAGCTTAGGCCGGAACACTGAAGCTTTCTTT
cdr3_aa: CASSLGRNTEAFF

clone_size: -
j_call: TRBJ1-1
v_call: TRBV4-1
d_call: -
cdr3_nt: TGCGCCAGCAGCAGGGCGCCTGGGACTGAAGCTTTCTTT
cdr3_aa: CASSRAPGTEAFF

clone_size: few
j_call: TRBJ2-3
v_call: TRBV7-9
d_call: -
cdr3_nt: TGTGCCAGCAGCTTGGACTCGGGAGCAGATACGCAGTATTTT
cdr3_aa: CASSLDSGADTQYF

clone_size: many
j_call: TRBJ1-1
v_call: TRBV2
d_call: TRBD1
cdr3_nt: TGTGCCAGCAGTAGACGGACAGGGGGGAACACTGAAGCTTTCTTT
cdr3_aa: CASSRRTGGNTEAFF

clone_size: many
j_call: TRBJ2-1
v_call: TRBV6-4
d_call: TRBD1
cdr3_nt: TGTGCCAGCAGCCCCGGGACAGGGGGCAATGAGCAGTTCTTC
cdr3_aa: CASSPGTGGNEQFF

clone_size: few
j_call: TRBJ2-7
v_call: TRBV5-1
d_call: TRBD1
cdr3_nt: TGCGCCAGCAGCGCAGACAGGGGAATGGTAAGCGAGCAGTACTTC
cdr3_aa: CASSADRGMVSEQYF

clone_size: many
j_call: TRBJ2-7
v_call: TRBV5-1
d_call: TRBD2
cdr3_nt: TGCGCCAGCAGCTATAGCGGGCCCGCGGACTACGAGCAGTACTTC
cdr3_aa: CASSYSGPADYEQYF

clone_size: many
j_call: TRBJ1-6
v_call: TRBV28
d_call: TRBD1
cdr3_nt: TGTGCCAGCGCACTGACAGGGAGCTCCTATAATTCACCCCTCCACTTT
cdr3_aa: CASALTGSSYNSPLHF

clone_size: few
j_call: TRBJ2-3
v_call: TRBV23-1
d_call: -
cdr3_nt: TGCGCCAGCAGTCAATCGGGGGGATGTGGGGCAGATACGCAGTATTTT
cdr3_aa: CASSQSGGCGADTQYF

clone_size: few
j_call: TRBJ1-6
v_call: TRBV20-1
d_call: -
cdr3_nt: TGCAGTGCGGCCGGCAGCCTCAATTCACCCCTCCACTTT
cdr3_aa: CSAAGSLNSPLHF

clone_size: -
j_call: TRBJ2-7
v_call: TRBV29-1
d_call: -
cdr3_nt: TGCAGCGCTAGACAGGTTCTCTCCTACGAGCAGTACTTC
cdr3_aa: CSARQVLSYEQYF

clone_size: many
j_call: TRBJ2-1
v_call: TRBV12-3/TRBV12-4
d_call: -
cdr3_nt: TGTGCCAGCAGTTTAGCGCATATCTATGAGCAGTTCTTC
cdr3_aa: CASSLAHIYEQFF

clone_size: -
j_call: TRBJ2-7
v_call: TRBV7-2
d_call: -
cdr3_nt: TGTGCCAGCAGTTTTCCGGGGTGGGAGCAGTACTTC
cdr3_aa: CASSFPGWEQYF

clone_size: many
j_call: TRBJ2-1
v_call: TRBV6-4
d_call: -
cdr3_nt: TGTGCCAGCAGTGGTGGGGTCAACAATGAGCAGTTCTTC
cdr3_aa: CASSGGVNNEQFF

clone_size: few
j_call: TRBJ2-7
v_call: TRBV29-1
d_call: -
cdr3_nt: TGCAGCGTTGAAGCGGGCAGCTCCTACGAGCAGTACTTC
cdr3_aa: CSVEAGSSYEQYF

clone_size: many
j_call: TRBJ1-2
v_call: TRBV2
d_call: TRBD1
cdr3_nt: TGTGCCTTATCGGACGACAGGGAAGGCTACACCTTC
cdr3_aa: CALSDDREGYTF

clone_size: few
j_call: TRBJ2-1
v_call: TRBV5-1
d_call: TRBD2
cdr3_nt: TGCGCCAGCAGCACTTCATGGACTAGCGGGGGCAATGAGCAGTTCTTC
cdr3_aa: CASSTSWTSGGNEQFF

clone_size: -
j_call: TRBJ2-2
v_call: TRBV5-1
d_call: -
cdr3_nt: TGCGCCAGCAGCTTGGGACTCTACACCGGGGAGCTGTTTTTT
cdr3_aa: CASSLGLYTGELFF

clone_size: few
j_call: TRBJ1-2
v_call: TRBV3-1
d_call: -
cdr3_nt: TGTGCCAGCAGTCGAGACCCTTATGGCTACACCTTC
cdr3_aa: CASSRDPYGYTF

clone_size: once
j_call: TRBJ2-1
v_call: TRBV11-2
d_call: TRBD1
cdr3_nt: TGTGCCAGCAGCCCGAGACAGGGGCTCAATGAGCAGTTCTTC
cdr3_aa: CASSPRQGLNEQFF

clone_size: -
j_call: TRBJ2-3
v_call: TRBV6-2/TRBV6-3
d_call: TRBD2
cdr3_nt: TGTGCCAGCAGTTGGCGGGGGGATACGCAGTATTTT
cdr3_aa: CASSWRGDTQYF

clone_size: -
j_call: TRBJ1-6
v_call: TRBV6-6
d_call: TRBD1
cdr3_nt: TGTGCCAGCAGTACAGGGGCGGGAGGTTCACCCCTCCACTTT
cdr3_aa: CASSTGAGGSPLHF

clone_size: -
j_call: TRBJ1-1
v_call: TRBV20-1
d_call: TRBD1
cdr3_nt: TGCAGTGCTAGATTGGGACAGGTCATCACTGAAGCTTTCTTT
cdr3_aa: CSARLGQVITEAFF

clone_size: many
j_call: TRBJ1-5
v_call: TRBV12-3/TRBV12-4
d_call: -
cdr3_nt: TGTGCCAGCAGTATGCAGGATCAGCCCCAGCATTTT
cdr3_aa: CASSMQDQPQHF

clone_size: few
j_call: TRBJ2-7
v_call: TRBV18
d_call: TRBD1
cdr3_nt: TGTGCCAGCTCACCCCGGGACAGATCCTACGAGCAGTACTTC
cdr3_aa: CASSPRDRSYEQYF

clone_size: many
j_call: TRBJ1-6
v_call: TRBV3-1
d_call: -
cdr3_nt: TGTGCCAGCAGCCAAGAGTCCGGCTATAATTCACCCCTCCACTTT
cdr3_aa: CASSQESGYNSPLHF

clone_size: many
j_call: TRBJ1-2
v_call: TRBV7-9
d_call: TRBD1
cdr3_nt: TGTGCCAGCAGCTTGAGGACAGGGCCGCTGAACTATGGCTACACCTTC
cdr3_aa: CASSLRTGPLNYGYTF

clone_size: few
j_call: TRBJ1-1
v_call: TRBV5-1
d_call: -
cdr3_nt: TGCGCCAGCAGTCGAGAGGGTACTGAAGCTTTCTTT
cdr3_aa: CASSREGTEAFF

clone_size: few
j_call: TRBJ2-6
v_call: TRBV7-9
d_call: TRBD1
cdr3_nt: TGTGCCAGCAGCACCATTACCCCGGGACAGCTCTCTGGGGCCAACGTCCTGACTTTC
cdr3_aa: CASSTITPGQLSGANVLTF

clone_size: few
j_call: TRBJ1-6
v_call: TRBV6-6
d_call: TRBD1
cdr3_nt: TGTGCCAGCAGGTTCGCGGACAGGACTAATTCACCCCTCCACTTT
cdr3_aa: CASRFADRTNSPLHF

clone_size: -
j_call: TRBJ2-3
v_call: TRBV5-4
d_call: -
cdr3_nt: TGTGCCAGCTCCGATGCGTTGGATACGCAGTATTTT
cdr3_aa: CASSDALDTQYF

clone_size: many
j_call: TRBJ2-3
v_call: TRBV29-1
d_call: -
cdr3_nt: TGCAGCGCTCGCGGACCTAGCGCGAGCACAGATACGCAGTATTTT
cdr3_aa: CSARGPSASTDTQYF

clone_size: many
j_call: TRBJ2-3
v_call: TRBV20-1
d_call: TRBD1
cdr3_nt: TGCAGTGCGAGACAGGGCAGAAACACAGATACGCAGTATTTT
cdr3_aa: CSARQGRNTDTQYF

clone_size: many
j_call: TRBJ1-1
v_call: TRBV11-2
d_call: -
cdr3_nt: TGTGCCAGCAGCCGGGACGGCTTGAACACTGAAGCTTTCTTT
cdr3_aa: CASSRDGLNTEAFF

clone_size: -
j_call: TRBJ2-1
v_call: TRBV5-4
d_call: TRBD1
cdr3_nt: TGTGCCAGCAGCCAACTGACAGGGGATCCCAATGAGCAGTTCTTC
cdr3_aa: CASSQLTGDPNEQFF

clone_size: few
j_call: TRBJ2-1
v_call: TRBV29-1
d_call: -
cdr3_nt: TGCAGCGGAAGAGGATCCTACAATGAGCAGTTCTTC
cdr3_aa: CSGRGSYNEQFF

clone_size: few
j_call: TRBJ2-1
v_call: TRBV7-3
d_call: TRBD2
cdr3_nt: TGTGCCAGCAGCCCCCGGGCGGGGGGGCCCCATGAGCAGTTCTTC
cdr3_aa: CASSPRAGGPHEQFF

clone_size: many
j_call: TRBJ2-5
v_call: TRBV28
d_call: TRBD1
cdr3_nt: TGTGCCAGCAGTTTAGGCCCTAAGCCCGGGACAGGGCTCCGGACCCAGTACTTC
cdr3_aa: CASSLGPKPGTGLRTQYF